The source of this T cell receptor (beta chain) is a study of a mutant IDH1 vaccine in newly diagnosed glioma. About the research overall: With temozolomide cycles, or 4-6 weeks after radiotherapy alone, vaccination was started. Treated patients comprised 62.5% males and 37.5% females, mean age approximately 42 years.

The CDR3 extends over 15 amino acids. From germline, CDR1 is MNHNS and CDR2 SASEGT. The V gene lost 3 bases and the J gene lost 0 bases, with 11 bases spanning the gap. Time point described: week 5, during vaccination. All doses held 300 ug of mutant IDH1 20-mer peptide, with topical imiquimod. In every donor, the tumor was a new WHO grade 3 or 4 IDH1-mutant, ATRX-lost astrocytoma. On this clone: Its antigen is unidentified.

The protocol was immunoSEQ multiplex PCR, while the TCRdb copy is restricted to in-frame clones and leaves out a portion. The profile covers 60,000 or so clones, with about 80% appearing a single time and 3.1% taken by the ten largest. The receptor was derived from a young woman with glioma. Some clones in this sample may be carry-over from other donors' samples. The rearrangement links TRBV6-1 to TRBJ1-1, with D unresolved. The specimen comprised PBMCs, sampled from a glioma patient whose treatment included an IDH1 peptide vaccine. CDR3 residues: CASSDFKGMNTEAFF. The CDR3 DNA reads TGTGCCAGCAGTGATTTTAAGGGCATGAACACTGAAGCTTTCTTT.